The 11 T cell receptor beta chains below were found in one sample sequenced in a study of blood T cell repertoires in COVID-19. Using immunoSEQ multiplex PCR, the repertoire was profiled, and TCRdb retains in-frame clones only, with some absent. The sample gives approximately 160,000 clones, 84% of which show up once; 15% to 20% is in the top ten. The specimen sequenced was peripheral blood. The receptors shown here come from a woman older than 75 with acute or convalescent COVID-19.

The J gene is TRBJ2-3, the V gene TRBV5-1; 7 positions match TRBD1. The CDR3 loop spans 15 amino acids. Trimming removed 4 bases from V and 3 bases from J; junction bases left unmatched: 8. Germline CDR1 reads SGHRS; CDR2 reads YFSETQ. This CDR3 reads CASSAVGTATDTQYF. The CDR3, as DNA: TGCGCCAGCAGCGCCGTCGGGACAGCAACAGATACGCAGTATTTT.

This sequence joins TRBV7-3 and TRBJ2-1; 10 positions match TRBD2. J gave up 4 bases and V 5 bases, and 5 bases lay outside the gene matches. Germline values: CDR1 SGHTA, CDR2 FQGTGA. The CDR3 spans 15 residues. CDR3 residues: CASSPQRGGYNEQFF. CDR3 coding DNA: TGTGCCAGCAGCCCCCAGCGGGGGGGGTACAATGAGCAGTTCTTC. Variable domain in full (rest from reference TRBV7-3 and TRBJ2-1): GAGVSQTPSNKVTEKGKYVELRCDPISGHTALYWYRQSLGQGPEFLIYFQGTGAADDSGLPNDRFFAVRPEGSVSTLKIQRTERGDSAVYLCASSPQRGGYNEQFFGPGTRLTVL.

This clone was picked up one time. V gene TRBV7-6 combines with J gene TRBJ2-1, with 11 bases fitting TRBD2. Trimming at V came to 1 base and at J to 10 bases, leaving 6 bases not matched to a gene. CDR1 and CDR2 (germline): SGHVS, FNYEAQ. The CDR3 spans 15 residues. Here the CDR3 DNA reads TGTGCCAGCAGCTTAGATAGCGGGAGGGCCCGGGAGCAGTTCTTC. Residues: CASSLDSGRAREQFF.

This clone was detected once. The chain employs TRBV6-1 and TRBJ2-7; D gene uncertain. Germline CDR1 MNHNS, CDR2 SASEGT. Trimming left V 3 bases short and J 2 bases short, with 8 bases between. The CDR3 has 13 residues. DNA for the CDR3: TGTGCCAGCAGTGAGTCAATCCCCTACGAGCAGTACTTC. Its translation is CASSESIPYEQYF.

The chain uses TRBV5-1 and TRBJ2-1, with TRBD2 as a possible D gene (5 bases). Germline V CDR1 and CDR2: SGHRS, YFSETQ. Trimming took off 1 base at V and 5 bases at J, with 10 bases between the two ends. The CDR3 has 14 residues. The CDR3 region has the DNA TGCGCCAGCAGCTTGCAGGAGGTGGACAATGAGCAGTTCTTC. Residues: CASSLQEVDNEQFF.

This chain links TRBV9 with TRBJ2-1, with 12 positions matching TRBD2. This CDR3 is 15 amino acids long. Germline lookup yields CDR1 SGDLS and CDR2 YYNGEE. Trimming at V came to 4 bases and at J to 8 bases, leaving 7 bases not matched to a gene. CDR3 sequence: CASSSTSGGRDEQFF. The CDR3 DNA is TGTGCCAGCAGCTCTACTAGCGGGGGGCGGGATGAGCAGTTCTTC.

DNA of the CDR3: TGTGCCAGCAGTGAATCCGCCTATCTGGATGGCTACACCTTC. Translating gives CASSESAYLDGYTF. The chain uses TRBV25-1 and TRBJ1-2; D is undetermined. This CDR3 contains 14 residues. Germline CDR1 reads MGHDK; CDR2 reads SYGVNS. V lost 1 base and J 6 bases, leaving 12 bases between the germline ends.

Regarding this clone: The junction differs from germline at one of its ends, possibly a read error. This chain uses TRBV4-3 with TRBJ2-2; D gene uncertain. The CDR3 sequence is 16 residues long. The germline V gene has CDR1 LGHNA and CDR2 YSLEER. The CDR3 sequence is CASSQASAANTVELFF. CDR3 nucleotides: TGCGCCAGCAGCCAAGCCAGCGCCGCGAACACCGTGGAGCTGTTTTTT.

V and J are TRBV27 and TRBJ2-7; tentatively, D is TRBD2 (6 bases). Germline V gene sequence: CDR1 MNHEY, CDR2 SMNVEV (reference sequence). CDR3 length equals 15 residues. V dropped 4 bases and J dropped 4 bases, with 17 bases sitting between them. CDR3 region: CASSSSRDGKYEQYF. As DNA, the CDR3 is TGTGCCAGCAGTTCCTCGCGGGACGGCAAGTACGAGCAGTACTTC.

The genes are TRBV7-9 and TRBJ2-2; 10 positions match TRBD2. The CDR3 has 16 amino acids. The germline gives CDR1 SEHNR, CDR2 FQNEAQ (reference sequence). Germline trimming cut 5 bases from V and 1 base from J; bases unmatched to any gene: 4. Here the CDR3 reads CASSPRTSGNTGELFF. CDR3 DNA sequence: TGTGCCAGCAGCCCACGGACTAGCGGGAACACCGGGGAGCTGTTTTTT.

V is TRBV11-2 and J is TRBJ1-1, with 7 bases matching TRBD1. There are 15 residues in the CDR3. The V segment lost 5 bases and the J segment 2 bases; nucleotides outside the gene matches: 8. The germline CDR1 and CDR2 sequences are SGHAT and FQNNGV. Written as DNA, the CDR3 is TGTGCCAGCAGCACCCACAGGGGCGGAAACACTGAAGCTTTCTTT. It translates to CASSTHRGGNTEAFF.